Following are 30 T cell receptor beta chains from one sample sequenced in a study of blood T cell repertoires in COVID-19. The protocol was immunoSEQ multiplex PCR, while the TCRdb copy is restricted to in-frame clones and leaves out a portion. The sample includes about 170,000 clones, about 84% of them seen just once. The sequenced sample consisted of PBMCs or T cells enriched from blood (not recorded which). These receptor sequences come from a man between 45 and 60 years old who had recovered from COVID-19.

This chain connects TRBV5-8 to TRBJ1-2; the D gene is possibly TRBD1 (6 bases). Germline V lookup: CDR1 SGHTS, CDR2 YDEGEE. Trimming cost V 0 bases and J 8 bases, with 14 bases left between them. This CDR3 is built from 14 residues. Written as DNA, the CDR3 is TGTGCCAGCAGCTTGGCTTGGACAGTCAGCGGCTACACCTTC. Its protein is CASSLAWTVSGYTF.

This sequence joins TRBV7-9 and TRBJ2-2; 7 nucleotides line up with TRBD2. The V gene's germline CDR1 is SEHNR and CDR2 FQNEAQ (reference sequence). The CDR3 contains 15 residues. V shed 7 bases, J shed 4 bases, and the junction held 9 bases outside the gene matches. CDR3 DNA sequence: TGTGCCAGCACCGCCGGCTGGGAGGGCACCGGGGAGCTGTTTTTT. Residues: CASTAGWEGTGELFF.

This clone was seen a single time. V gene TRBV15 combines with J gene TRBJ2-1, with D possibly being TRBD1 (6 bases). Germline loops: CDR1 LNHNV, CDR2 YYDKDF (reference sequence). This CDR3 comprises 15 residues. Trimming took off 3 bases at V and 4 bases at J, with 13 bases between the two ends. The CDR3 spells CATSSTGTGYNEQFF. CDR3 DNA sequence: TGTGCCACCAGCAGTACAGGGACGGGGTACAATGAGCAGTTCTTC.

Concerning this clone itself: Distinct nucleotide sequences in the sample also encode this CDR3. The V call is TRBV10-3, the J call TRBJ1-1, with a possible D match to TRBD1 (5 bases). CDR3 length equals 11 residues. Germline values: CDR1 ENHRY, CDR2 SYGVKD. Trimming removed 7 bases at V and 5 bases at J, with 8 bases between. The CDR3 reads CAITQGTEAFF. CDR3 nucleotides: TGTGCCATCACTCAGGGAACTGAAGCTTTCTTT.

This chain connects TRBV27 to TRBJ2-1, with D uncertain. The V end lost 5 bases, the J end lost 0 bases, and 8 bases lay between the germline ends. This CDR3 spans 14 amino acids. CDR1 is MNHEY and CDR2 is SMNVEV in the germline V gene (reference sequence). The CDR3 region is CASSERSSYNEQFF. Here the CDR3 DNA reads TGTGCCAGCAGTGAAAGGAGCTCCTACAATGAGCAGTTCTTC.

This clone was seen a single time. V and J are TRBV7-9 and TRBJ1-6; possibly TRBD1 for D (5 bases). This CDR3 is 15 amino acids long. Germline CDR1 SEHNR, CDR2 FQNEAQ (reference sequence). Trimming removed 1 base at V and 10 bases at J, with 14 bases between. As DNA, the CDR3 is TGTGCCAGCAGCTTAGGAAAAGACAGCCGATCACCCCTCCACTTT. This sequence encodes CASSLGKDSRSPLHF. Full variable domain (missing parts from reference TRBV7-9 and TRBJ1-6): DTGVSQNPRHKITKRGQNVTFRCDPISEHNRLYWYRQTLGQGPEFLTYFQNEAQLEKSRLLSDRFSAERPKGSFSTLEIQRTEQGDSAMYLCASSLGKDSRSPLHFGNGTRLTVT.

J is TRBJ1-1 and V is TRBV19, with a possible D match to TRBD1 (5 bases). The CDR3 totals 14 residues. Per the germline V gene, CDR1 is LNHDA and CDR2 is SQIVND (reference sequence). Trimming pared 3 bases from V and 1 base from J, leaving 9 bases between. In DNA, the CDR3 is TGTGCCAGTAGTATTATGCAGGGGAACACTGAAGCTTTCTTT. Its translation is CASSIMQGNTEAFF.

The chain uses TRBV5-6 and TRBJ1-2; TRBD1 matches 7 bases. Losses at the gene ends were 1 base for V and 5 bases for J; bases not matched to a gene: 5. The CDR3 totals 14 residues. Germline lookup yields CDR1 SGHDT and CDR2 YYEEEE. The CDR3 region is CASSLIGQDYGYTF. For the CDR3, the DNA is TGTGCCAGCAGCTTGATCGGACAGGATTATGGCTACACCTTC.

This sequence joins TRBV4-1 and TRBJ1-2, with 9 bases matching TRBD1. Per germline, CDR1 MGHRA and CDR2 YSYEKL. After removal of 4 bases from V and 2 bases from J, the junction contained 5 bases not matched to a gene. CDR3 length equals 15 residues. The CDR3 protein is CASSPRTGENYGYTF. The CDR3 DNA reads TGCGCCAGCAGCCCACGGACAGGGGAAAACTATGGCTACACCTTC.

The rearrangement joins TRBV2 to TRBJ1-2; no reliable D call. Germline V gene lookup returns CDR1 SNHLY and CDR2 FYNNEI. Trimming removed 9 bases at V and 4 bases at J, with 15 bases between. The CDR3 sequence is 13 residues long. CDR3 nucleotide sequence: TGTGCCAGGAACCCGGGGTTGAGCTATGGCTACACCTTC. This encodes CARNPGLSYGYTF.

CDR3 residues: CASSPRSGGQETQYF. CDR3 bases: TGTGCCAGCAGCCCGAGGAGCGGAGGCCAAGAGACCCAGTACTTC. The V gene is TRBV5-8, the J gene TRBJ2-5, with D possibly matching TRBD2 (5 bases). In germline, CDR1 is SGHTS, CDR2 YDEGEE. V was shortened by 4 bases and J by 1 base, with 14 bases between the two germline ends. This CDR3 contains 15 residues.

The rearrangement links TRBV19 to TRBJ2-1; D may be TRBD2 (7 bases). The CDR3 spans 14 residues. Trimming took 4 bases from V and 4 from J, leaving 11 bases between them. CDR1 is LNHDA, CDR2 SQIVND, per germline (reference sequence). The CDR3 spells CASSRGGRYNEQFF. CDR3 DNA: TGTGCCAGTAGTAGGGGGGGCAGGTACAATGAGCAGTTCTTC. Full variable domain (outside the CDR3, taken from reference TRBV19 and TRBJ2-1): DGGITQSPKYLFRKEGQNVTLSCEQNLNHDAMYWYRQDPGQGLRLIYYSQIVNDFQKGDIAEGYSVSREKKESFPLTVTSAQKNPTAFYLCASSRGGRYNEQFFGPGTRLTVL.

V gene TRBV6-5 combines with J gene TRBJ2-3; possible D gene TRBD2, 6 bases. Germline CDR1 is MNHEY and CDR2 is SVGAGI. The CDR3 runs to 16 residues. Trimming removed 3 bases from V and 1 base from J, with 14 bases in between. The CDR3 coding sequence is TGTGCCAGCAGTTATCTCCCCGGCGGGGGCACAGATACGCAGTATTTT. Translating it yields CASSYLPGGGTDTQYF.

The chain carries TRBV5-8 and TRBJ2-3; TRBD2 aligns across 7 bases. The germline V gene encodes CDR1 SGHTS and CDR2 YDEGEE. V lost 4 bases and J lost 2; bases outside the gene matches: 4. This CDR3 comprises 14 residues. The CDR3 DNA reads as TGTGCCAGCAGCCACGGGGGGACCACAGATACGCAGTATTTT. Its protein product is CASSHGGTTDTQYF.

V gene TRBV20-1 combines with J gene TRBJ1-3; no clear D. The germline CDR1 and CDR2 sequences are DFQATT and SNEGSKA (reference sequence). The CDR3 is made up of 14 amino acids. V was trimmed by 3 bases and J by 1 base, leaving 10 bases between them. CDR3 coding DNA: TGCAGTGCTAGTGGTTCAACATCTGGAAACACCATATATTTT. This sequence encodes CSASGSTSGNTIYF.

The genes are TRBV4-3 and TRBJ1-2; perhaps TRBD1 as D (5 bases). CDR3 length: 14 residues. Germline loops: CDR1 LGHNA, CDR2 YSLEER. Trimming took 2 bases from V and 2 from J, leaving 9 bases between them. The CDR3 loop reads CASSQFQGNYGYTF. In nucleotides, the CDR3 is TGCGCCAGCAGCCAATTCCAGGGCAACTATGGCTACACCTTC.

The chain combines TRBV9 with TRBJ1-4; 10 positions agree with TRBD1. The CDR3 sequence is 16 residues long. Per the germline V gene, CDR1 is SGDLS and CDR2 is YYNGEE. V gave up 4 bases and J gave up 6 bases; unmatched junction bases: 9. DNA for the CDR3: TGTGCCAGCAGCCCAGTAGACAGGGGGCATCATGAAAAACTGTTTTTT. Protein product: CASSPVDRGHHEKLFF.

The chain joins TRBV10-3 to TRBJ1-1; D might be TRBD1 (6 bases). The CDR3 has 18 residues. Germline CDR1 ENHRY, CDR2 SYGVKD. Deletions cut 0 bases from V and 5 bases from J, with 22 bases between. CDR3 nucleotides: TGTGCCATCAGTGAGTCGAGGCGCAGTGGATCCAGGGGAACTGAAGCTTTCTTT. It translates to CAISESRRSGSRGTEAFF.

CDR3 region: CASSRDRETQYF. The CDR3 DNA follows: TGTGCCAGCAGCCGGGACAGAGAGACCCAGTACTTC. This chain uses TRBV7-6 with TRBJ2-5, with 7 bases aligning to TRBD1. Germline CDR1 is SGHVS and CDR2 is FNYEAQ. J was trimmed by 4 bases and V by 5 bases; bases with no gene match: 1. The CDR3 has 12 amino acids.

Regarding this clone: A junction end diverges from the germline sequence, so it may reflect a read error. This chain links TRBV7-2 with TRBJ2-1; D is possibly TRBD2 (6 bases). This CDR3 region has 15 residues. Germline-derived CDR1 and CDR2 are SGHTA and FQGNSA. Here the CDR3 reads CASSVAERAVNEQFF. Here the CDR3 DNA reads TGTGCCAGCAGCGTAGCGGAGAGGGCCGTCAATGAGCAGTTCTTC.

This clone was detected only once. The CDR3 nucleotides read TGTGCCAGCACCTTCCTCGGGGAGCTGTTTTTT. Protein product: CASTFLGELFF. This chain connects TRBV2 to TRBJ2-2; the D is unclear. Germline CDR1 reads SNHLY; CDR2 reads FYNNEI. The CDR3 runs 11 residues. Deletions cut 7 bases from V and 7 bases from J, with 7 bases between.

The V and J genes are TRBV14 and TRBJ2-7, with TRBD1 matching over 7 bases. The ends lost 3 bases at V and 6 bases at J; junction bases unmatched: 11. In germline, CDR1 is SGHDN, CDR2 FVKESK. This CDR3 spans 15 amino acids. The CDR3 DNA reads TGTGCCAGCAGCCACCGACAGGGCGGCCCCGCCGAGCAGTACTTC. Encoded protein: CASSHRQGGPAEQYF.

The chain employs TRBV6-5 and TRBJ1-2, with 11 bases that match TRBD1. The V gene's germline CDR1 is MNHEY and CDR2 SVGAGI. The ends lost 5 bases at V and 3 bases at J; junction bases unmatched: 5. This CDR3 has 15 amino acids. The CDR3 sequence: CASSKPGQGDYGYTF. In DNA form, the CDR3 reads TGTGCCAGCAGTAAACCGGGACAGGGGGACTATGGCTACACCTTC.

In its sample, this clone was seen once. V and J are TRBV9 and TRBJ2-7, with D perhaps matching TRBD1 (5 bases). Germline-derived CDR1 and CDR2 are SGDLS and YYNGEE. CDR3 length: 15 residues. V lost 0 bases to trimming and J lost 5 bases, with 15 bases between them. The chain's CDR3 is CASSVEGQTAHEQYF. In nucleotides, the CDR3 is TGTGCCAGCAGCGTAGAGGGGCAGACGGCTCACGAGCAGTACTTC.

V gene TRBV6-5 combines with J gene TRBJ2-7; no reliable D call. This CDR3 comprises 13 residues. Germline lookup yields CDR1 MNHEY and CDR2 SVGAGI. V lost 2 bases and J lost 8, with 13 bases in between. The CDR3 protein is CASSYVAYSQQYF. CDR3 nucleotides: TGTGCCAGCAGTTACGTGGCATATTCCCAGCAGTACTTC.

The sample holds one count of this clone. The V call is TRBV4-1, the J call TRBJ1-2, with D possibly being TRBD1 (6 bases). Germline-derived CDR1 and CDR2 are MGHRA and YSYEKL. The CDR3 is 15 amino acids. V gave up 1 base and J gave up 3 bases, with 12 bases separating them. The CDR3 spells CASSQGPGADYGYTF. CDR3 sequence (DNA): TGCGCCAGCAGCCAAGGCCCAGGGGCCGACTATGGCTACACCTTC.

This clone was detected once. The CDR3 protein is CASSPRPPGNTEAFF. In DNA form, the CDR3 reads TGCGCCAGCAGCCCTAGGCCCCCGGGGAACACTGAAGCTTTCTTT. This rearrangement joins TRBV4-3 to TRBJ1-1; the D is unclear. Germline lookup yields CDR1 LGHNA and CDR2 YSLEER. V was shortened by 4 bases and J by 1 base, with 13 bases between the two germline ends. The CDR3 spans 15 residues.

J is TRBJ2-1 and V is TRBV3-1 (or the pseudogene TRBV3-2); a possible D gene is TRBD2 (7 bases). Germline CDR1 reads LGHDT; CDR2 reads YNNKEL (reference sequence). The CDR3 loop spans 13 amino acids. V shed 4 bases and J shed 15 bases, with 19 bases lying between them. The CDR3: CASSRMGGPSRFF. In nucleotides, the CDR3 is TGTGCCAGCAGCCGGATGGGGGGGCCCTCGAGGTTCTTC.

The CDR3 sequence is CASTGGGGAYNEQFF. CDR3 coding DNA: TGTGCCAGCACCGGTGGAGGGGGCGCTTACAATGAGCAGTTCTTC. This sequence joins TRBV25-1 and TRBJ2-1; D possibly corresponds to TRBD1 (7 bases). Germline V gene data show CDR1 as MGHDK and CDR2 as SYGVNS. This CDR3 has 15 residues. V dropped 7 bases and J dropped 4 bases, with 17 bases sitting between them.

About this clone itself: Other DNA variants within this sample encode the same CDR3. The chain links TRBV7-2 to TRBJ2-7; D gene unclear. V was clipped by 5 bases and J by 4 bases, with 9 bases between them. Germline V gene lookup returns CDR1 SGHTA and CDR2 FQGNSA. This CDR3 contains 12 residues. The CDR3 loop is CASSPSGYEQYF. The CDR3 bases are TGTGCCAGCAGCCCTAGTGGGTACGAGCAGTACTTC.